This T cell receptor (beta chain) was recorded in a study of cytomegalovirus exposure and HLA in healthy donors. Study context: The Caucasian-associated ancestry cluster held around 81% of some 420 genotyped donors. Study-level results: Association of a missense DCLRE1C variant with TCR beta V- and J-gene trimming was reported in a later analysis. As immune exposure information, only CMV serostatus was available.

The junction had 6 bases not matched to a gene; V was cut back by 2 bases and J by 9 bases. The CDR3 is made up of 14 amino acids. CDR1 is MNHNS, CDR2 SASEGT, per germline. PCR was performed using 60 Vbeta and 13 Jbeta primers. The method was immunoSEQ multiplex PCR; TCRdb's version includes in-frame clones alone and lacks a portion of them. This sample has about 160,000 clones, with roughly 90% found just once. In the case of this clone: What it binds is not known.

The sequence was obtained from a woman under 30 in good health and CMV-seronegative. The V gene is TRBV6-1, the J gene TRBJ2-1; 8 positions agree with TRBD2. Specimen: PBMCs. Here the CDR3 reads CASSEFPGTSEQFF. In DNA form, the CDR3 reads TGTGCCAGCAGTGAATTCCCCGGGACTAGTGAGCAGTTCTTC.